Presented here are 17 T cell receptor beta chains from one specimen sequenced in a study of T cell repertoires in MIS-A myocarditis. TCRdb's table, derived via immunoSEQ multiplex PCR, lists solely in-frame clones and lacks some. The sample includes 14,000 to 15,000 clones, 70% to 75% of them seen just once. Source material: left ventricle heart tissue obtained at autopsy. The receptor source for this set is a young man with fulminant myocarditis from multisystem inflammatory syndrome in adults (MIS-A) after COVID-19.

This clone was recorded once. This chain joins TRBV5-6 and TRBJ1-6, with 10 bases lining up with TRBD1. Per germline, CDR1 SGHDT and CDR2 YYEEEE. This CDR3 comprises 14 residues. V dropped 0 bases and J dropped 11; count of bases not matched to a gene: 2. CDR3 nucleotide sequence: TGTGCCAGCAGCTTGGGACAGGGGGCTACACCCCTCCACTTT. This sequence encodes CASSLGQGATPLHF.

This clone was observed a single time. The chain links TRBV7-8 to TRBJ1-2; TRBD1 is a possible D gene (5 bases). The germline V gene has CDR1 SGHVS and CDR2 FQNEAQ. Trimming pared 8 bases from V and 4 bases from J, leaving 14 bases between. The CDR3 is made up of 13 amino acids. CDR3 amino acids: CASGVRGPYGYTF. DNA for the CDR3: TGTGCCAGCGGGGTACGGGGCCCCTATGGCTACACCTTC.

The chain employs TRBV28 and TRBJ2-5, with TRBD2 matching over 10 bases. Germline values: CDR1 MDHEN, CDR2 SYDVKM. This CDR3 region has 14 residues. With 7 bases clipped from V and 3 bases from J, the junction kept 5 bases outside the gene matches. The CDR3 coding sequence is TGTGCCAGCACGACTAGCGGGTTCGAAGAGACCCAGTACTTC. It codes for CASTTSGFEETQYF.

This sequence joins TRBV6-5 and TRBJ1-4; no clear D gene. The germline V and J ends were trimmed by 7 bases and 0 bases, with 9 bases remaining between them. The germline CDR1 and CDR2 sequences are MNHEY and SVGAGI. This CDR3 region has 14 residues. The CDR3 here is CASIDLATNEKLFF. The CDR3 region has the DNA TGTGCCAGCATAGACCTAGCAACTAATGAAAAACTGTTTTTT.

The chain employs TRBV30 and TRBJ2-3; no reliable D call. The V end lost 2 bases, the J end lost 4 bases, and 7 bases lay between the germline ends. The CDR3 is 12 amino acids. Per germline, CDR1 GTSNPN and CDR2 SVGIG (reference sequence). The CDR3 spells CAWSHPSDTQYF. In DNA, the CDR3 is TGTGCCTGGAGTCACCCCTCAGATACGCAGTATTTT. Based on the CDR3 plus reference TRBV30 and TRBJ2-3, the full variable domain is SQTIHQWPATLVQPVGSPLSLECTVEGTSNPNLYWYRQAAGRGLQLLFYSVGIGQISSEVPQNLSASRPQDRQFILSSKKLLLSDSGFYLCAWSHPSDTQYFGPGTRLTVL.

This sequence joins TRBV6-2 or TRBV6-3 and TRBJ1-1, with D tentatively TRBD1 (6 bases). Germline V gene data show CDR1 as MNHEY and CDR2 as SVGEGT. The V and J ends lost 6 bases and 6 bases respectively, with 14 bases between them. The CDR3 length is 13 residues. Here the CDR3 DNA reads TGTGCCAGCAGCCGCCGGACAGAAGCTGAAGCTTTCTTT. Protein product: CASSRRTEAEAFF.

V and J are TRBV7-2 and TRBJ2-6, with a weak D call TRBD1 (5 bases). CDR1 is SGHTA and CDR2 is FQGNSA in the germline V gene. This CDR3 is built from 20 residues. The germline V and J ends were trimmed by 0 bases and 0 bases, with 18 bases remaining between them. The CDR3 here is CASSLAPPRTYSSGANVLTF. The CDR3 coding sequence is TGTGCCAGCAGCTTAGCCCCGCCGCGGACATATAGCTCTGGGGCCAACGTCCTGACTTTC.

The genes are TRBV7-9 and TRBJ1-4; D not resolved. The CDR3 loop spans 13 amino acids. Germline values: CDR1 SEHNR, CDR2 FQNEAQ (reference sequence). V was cut by 4 bases and J by 16 bases, with 19 bases left in between. The CDR3 bases are TGTGCCAGCAGCTCGCCTACCACTGGCGTATCGTTTTTT. It yields the protein CASSSPTTGVSFF.

There are a few counts of this clone. The chain is built from TRBV18 and TRBJ1-5; D is ambiguous. Trimming stripped 3 bases from V and 3 bases from J, with 9 bases between. The germline CDR1 and CDR2 sequences are KGHSH and LQKENI. This CDR3 contains 14 residues. The CDR3 sequence: CASSPGSINQPQHF. CDR3 bases: TGTGCCAGCTCACCCGGGAGCATCAATCAGCCCCAGCATTTT. Using reference TRBV18 and TRBJ1-5 for the parts outside the CDR3, the full variable domain is NAGVMQNPRHLVRRRGQEARLRCSPMKGHSHVYWYRQLPEEGLKFMVYLQKENIIDESGMPKERFSAEFPKEGPSILRIQQVVRGDSAAYFCASSPGSINQPQHFGDGTRLSIL.

This clone was seen only once. The chain couples TRBV5-4 to TRBJ1-3, with 8 bases lining up with TRBD1. The CDR3 has 16 amino acids. Germline V gene sequence: CDR1 SGHNT, CDR2 YYREEE (reference sequence). Trimming at V came to 3 bases and at J to 4 bases, leaving 9 bases not matched to a gene. The CDR3 spells CASSSDRVGRGNTIYF. The CDR3 DNA reads TGTGCCAGCAGCTCGGACAGGGTTGGACGCGGAAACACCATATATTTT.

This clone occurred once. This chain's CDR3 is CASSFLVETGEQYF. The CDR3 DNA reads as TGTGCCAGCAGCTTCTTGGTCGAGACCGGCGAGCAGTACTTC. The V call is TRBV5-5, the J call TRBJ2-7, with no clear D. Germline assignment: CDR1 SGHKS and CDR2 YYEKEE (reference sequence). This CDR3 comprises 14 residues. The V gene lost 2 bases and the J gene lost 6 bases, with 15 bases spanning the gap.

The chain is built from TRBV7-2 and TRBJ1-1; 10 nucleotides agree with TRBD1. Germline-derived CDR1 and CDR2 are SGHTA and FQGNSA. J was trimmed by 6 bases and V by 4 bases; bases with no gene match: 17. CDR3 size: 18 residues. In DNA, the CDR3 is TGTGCCAGCAGCTGGGAACGCCCGGACAGGGGGATCGACGCTGAAGCTTTCTTT. As protein: CASSWERPDRGIDAEAFF. The whole variable domain, remainder taken from reference TRBV7-2 and TRBJ1-1, is GAGVSQSPSNKVTEKGKDVELRCDPISGHTALYWYRQSLGQGLEFLIYFQGNSAPDKSGLPSDRFSAERTGGSVSTLTIQRTQQEDSAVYLCASSWERPDRGIDAEAFFGQGTRLTVV.

The chain uses TRBV6-6 and TRBJ2-6; D gene ambiguous. Trimming took 7 bases from V and 2 from J, leaving 3 bases between them. CDR1 is MNHNY and CDR2 is SVGAGI in the germline V gene (reference sequence). The CDR3 has 12 residues. CDR3: CASTPGANVLTF. The CDR3 nucleotides are TGTGCCAGCACCCCTGGGGCCAACGTCCTGACTTTC.

The chain uses TRBV30 and TRBJ1-5; tentative D call: TRBD1 (6 bases). The V end lost 1 base, the J end lost 7 bases, and 11 bases lay between the germline ends. The CDR3 has 13 residues. Germline V gene data show CDR1 as GTSNPN and CDR2 as SVGIG (reference sequence). CDR3 amino acids: CAWSAQGRQPQHF. The CDR3 bases are TGTGCCTGGAGTGCACAGGGTCGGCAGCCCCAGCATTTT.

The V gene is TRBV19, the J gene TRBJ2-1; D unclear. The CDR3 totals 14 residues. Per the germline V gene, CDR1 is LNHDA and CDR2 is SQIVND (reference sequence). Trimming removed 3 bases at V and 7 bases at J, with 13 bases between. CDR3 coding DNA: TGTGCCAGTAGTATTCCCCACAGATTGAATGAGCAGTTCTTC. This encodes CASSIPHRLNEQFF.

This chain joins TRBV10-3 and TRBJ1-2; D is undetermined. The V gene lost 0 bases and the J gene lost 8 bases, with 4 bases spanning the gap. The CDR3 totals 11 residues. The germline CDR1 and CDR2 sequences are ENHRY and SYGVKD. CDR3 amino acids: CAISESGGYTF. The CDR3 nucleotides are TGTGCCATCAGTGAGTCGGGGGGCTACACCTTC.

The CDR3 DNA sequence: TGTGCCAGCAGTGACCCCTTCAATAACGCGGCCTCCTACAATGAGCAGTTCTTC. Protein product: CASSDPFNNAASYNEQFF. The chain links TRBV6-1 to TRBJ2-1; no clear D gene. The germline CDR1 and CDR2 sequences are MNHNS and SASEGT. Trimming removed 3 bases at V and 0 bases at J, with 18 bases between. CDR3 length: 18 residues.